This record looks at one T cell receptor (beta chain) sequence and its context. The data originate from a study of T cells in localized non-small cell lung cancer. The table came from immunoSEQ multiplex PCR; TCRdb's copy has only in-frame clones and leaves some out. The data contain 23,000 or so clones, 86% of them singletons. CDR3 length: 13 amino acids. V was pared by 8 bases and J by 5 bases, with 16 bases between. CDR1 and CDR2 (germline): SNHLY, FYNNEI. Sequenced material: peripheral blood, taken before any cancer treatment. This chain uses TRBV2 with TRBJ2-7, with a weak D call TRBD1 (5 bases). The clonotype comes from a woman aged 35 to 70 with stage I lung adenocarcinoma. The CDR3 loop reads CASGAPLMNEQYF. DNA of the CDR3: TGTGCCAGCGGGGCCCCTCTGATGAACGAGCAGTACTTC.